This TCR beta chain was recorded in a study of response to subunit inactivated influenza vaccine. In its sample, this clonotype was seen a few times. CDR1 SGHVS and CDR2 FNYEAQ come from the germline V gene. This CDR3 has 15 residues. V was shortened by 5 bases and J by 2 bases, with 14 bases between the two germline ends. TCRdb ran MiXCR on the RT-PCR reads and lists one entry per CDR3 protein. Of hundreds of thousands of distinct CDR3 sequences in the sample, approximately 11% were seen once. The same sample was also used in a study of T cells expressing NK-cell markers. From that study: Libraries used 5'RACE template switching adding universal primer site and UMIs. Each TCR beta repertoire originated in sorted T cells that were CD3+CD56+NKG2C+, CD3+CD56+NKG2C- or CD3+CD56-NKG2C+. Seropositivity for HCMV was found in seven of the eight sequenced donors, with one seronegative. Dominant NKG2C+ clonotypes were found to form roughly 1.0-7.0% of CD8+ T cells in over 5 donors.

This clonotype was sampled from a man aged 50-59 years who received an inactivated influenza vaccine. The chain combines TRBV7-6 with TRBJ2-3; possible D gene TRBD2, 6 bases. Sequenced material: PBMCs from blood, taken on the day of vaccination. CDR3 region: CASSPGLYTTDTQYF. The CDR3 nucleotides are TGTGCCAGCAGCCCGGGACTTTACACCACAGATACGCAGTATTTT.